Reported below is one T cell receptor beta chain. Its antigen is as yet unknown. These data come from a study of cytomegalovirus exposure and HLA in healthy donors. Study-wide results and caveats: A reported reduction in N-insertions relative to the roughly 610-donor mean was seen in an Asian-associated ancestry cluster in a later analysis. It was reported that TCR beta sequences correctly inferred the HLA-A and HLA-B alleles for most subjects.

Primers included in the PCR were 60 Vbeta and 13 Jbeta primers. Libraries were prepared by immunoSEQ multiplex PCR; TCRdb keeps only in-frame clonotypes and omits some of them. The table lists 150,000 to 200,000 clones, more than 80% of them singletons. Source material: PBMCs. The TCR comes from a young man in good health and CMV-seronegative.

The chain's CDR3 is CASSLFQDYNEQFF. CDR3 coding DNA: TGTGCCAGCAGTTTATTTCAGGACTACAATGAGCAGTTCTTC. This chain uses TRBV28 with TRBJ2-1; D unclear. Germline V CDR1 and CDR2: MDHEN, SYDVKM. This CDR3 region has 14 residues. The V end was cut by 1 base, the J end by 3 bases, with 7 bases between.